The rows below give T cell receptor beta chains drawn from one sample of a study of shared clonotypes between healthy human individuals. Using immunoSEQ multiplex PCR, the repertoire was profiled, and TCRdb retains in-frame clones only, with some absent. Among roughly 450,000 clones listed, 70% to 80% were seen once. Material: PBMCs. The origin of the receptors is a woman between 35 and 50 years old in good health. Some clones in this sample may be carry-over from other donors' samples. CDR3s include the opening cysteine and the closing phenylalanine or tryptophan. The order of the fields is V gene, clone size, J gene, D gene, CDR3 DNA, CDR3 protein. D genes are given only for firm matches. Not every row has a clone size; where given, it reads once, few, many or a size class.

v_call: TRBV7-9
clone_size: .
j_call: TRBJ2-5
d_call: .
cdr3_nt: TGTGCCAGCAGCTTGGTTCAAGAGACCCAGTACTTC
cdr3_aa: CASSLVQETQYF

v_call: TRBV27
clone_size: few
j_call: TRBJ1-1
d_call: .
cdr3_nt: TGTGCCAGCGGGGGGGGCGGACACACTGAAGCTTTCTTT
cdr3_aa: CASGGGGHTEAFF

v_call: TRBV18
clone_size: .
j_call: TRBJ2-2
d_call: .
cdr3_nt: TGTGCCAGCTCACCAGTCAGGGGGAACACCGGGGAGCTGTTTTTT
cdr3_aa: CASSPVRGNTGELFF

v_call: TRBV11-3
clone_size: .
j_call: TRBJ2-2
d_call: .
cdr3_nt: TGTGCCAGCAGCAGATATTCCGGGGAGCTGTTTTTT
cdr3_aa: CASSRYSGELFF

v_call: TRBV28
clone_size: .
j_call: TRBJ2-3
d_call: .
cdr3_nt: TGTGCCAGCAGTCGCGGACAGACTAGCACAGATACGCAGTATTTT
cdr3_aa: CASSRGQTSTDTQYF

v_call: TRBV4-1
clone_size: .
j_call: TRBJ2-7
d_call: TRBD2
cdr3_nt: TGCGCCAGCAGCCAAGAACGTCTAGCGGGGCACCACGAGCAGTACTTC
cdr3_aa: CASSQERLAGHHEQYF

v_call: TRBV9
clone_size: .
j_call: TRBJ2-3
d_call: .
cdr3_nt: TGTGCCAGCAGCGTAGCGGGAGCCCTCTTTGATACGCAGTATTTT
cdr3_aa: CASSVAGALFDTQYF

v_call: TRBV4-2
clone_size: .
j_call: TRBJ2-7
d_call: TRBD2
cdr3_nt: TGTGCCAGCAGCCTCCTCGGCGGGGGCGAGCAGTACTTC
cdr3_aa: CASSLLGGGEQYF

v_call: TRBV5-1
clone_size: .
j_call: TRBJ2-7
d_call: .
cdr3_nt: TGCGCCAGCAGCTTGGGATTACCTTACGAGCAGTACTTC
cdr3_aa: CASSLGLPYEQYF

v_call: TRBV7-9
clone_size: .
j_call: TRBJ2-7
d_call: .
cdr3_nt: TGTGCCAGCAGCCCCGGGGGGCAGGGATACTACGAGCAGTACTTC
cdr3_aa: CASSPGGQGYYEQYF

v_call: TRBV7-8
clone_size: .
j_call: TRBJ1-5
d_call: TRBD1
cdr3_nt: TGTGCCAGCAGCTTAGCCGACAGGGAGCAGCCCCAGCATTTT
cdr3_aa: CASSLADREQPQHF

v_call: TRBV28
clone_size: .
j_call: TRBJ1-1
d_call: TRBD1
cdr3_nt: TGTGCCAGCAGTGCGACAGGGGTGAACACTGAAGCTTTCTTT
cdr3_aa: CASSATGVNTEAFF

v_call: TRBV15
clone_size: .
j_call: TRBJ2-3
d_call: .
cdr3_nt: TGTGCCACCAGCAGAGGGGGGGAGTCAGATACGCAGTATTTT
cdr3_aa: CATSRGGESDTQYF

v_call: TRBV9
clone_size: once
j_call: TRBJ2-1
d_call: TRBD2
cdr3_nt: TGTGCCAGCAGCGTGGACGGGAGCGGGAACTACAATGAGCAGTTCTTC
cdr3_aa: CASSVDGSGNYNEQFF

v_call: TRBV7-3
clone_size: .
j_call: TRBJ2-2
d_call: TRBD1
cdr3_nt: TGTGCCAGCAGCTTACACGACAGGGCCACCGGGGAGCTGTTTTTT
cdr3_aa: CASSLHDRATGELFF

v_call: TRBV18
clone_size: .
j_call: TRBJ1-5
d_call: .
cdr3_nt: TGTGCCAGCTCACCGGAGATTGTGACAAGCTTTGGAGCCCAGCATTTT
cdr3_aa: CASSPEIVTSFGAQHF

v_call: TRBV10-2
clone_size: once
j_call: TRBJ2-7
d_call: TRBD1
cdr3_nt: TGCGCCAGCGGCTTAGCAGGGGGTAACTACGAGCAGTACTTC
cdr3_aa: CASGLAGGNYEQYF